This TCR beta chain derives from a study of cytomegalovirus exposure and HLA in healthy donors. Study-wide results and caveats: A few CMV-associated chains proved CMV antigen-specific in vitro. The study listed approximately 170 cytomegalovirus-associated TCR beta chains.

Measured with immunoSEQ multiplex PCR; TCRdb has only the in-frame clones, and not every one. The sample has 100,000 to 150,000 clones, 75% to 90% seen once. Points on this clone: Its antigen remains unknown.

Sequencing was performed on PBMCs. This clonotype was sampled from a woman between 18 and 29 years old in good health and CMV-seronegative.

The CDR3 protein is CASGSPDREINYGYTF. For the CDR3, the DNA is TGTGCTAGTGGTTCCCCCGACAGGGAGATTAACTATGGCTACACCTTC. V is TRBV12-5 and J is TRBJ1-2; TRBD1 agrees at 7 bases. V shed 4 bases, J shed 1 base, and the junction held 9 bases outside the gene matches. Germline V gene sequence: CDR1 LGHNT, CDR2 FRNRAP. The CDR3 has 16 amino acids.